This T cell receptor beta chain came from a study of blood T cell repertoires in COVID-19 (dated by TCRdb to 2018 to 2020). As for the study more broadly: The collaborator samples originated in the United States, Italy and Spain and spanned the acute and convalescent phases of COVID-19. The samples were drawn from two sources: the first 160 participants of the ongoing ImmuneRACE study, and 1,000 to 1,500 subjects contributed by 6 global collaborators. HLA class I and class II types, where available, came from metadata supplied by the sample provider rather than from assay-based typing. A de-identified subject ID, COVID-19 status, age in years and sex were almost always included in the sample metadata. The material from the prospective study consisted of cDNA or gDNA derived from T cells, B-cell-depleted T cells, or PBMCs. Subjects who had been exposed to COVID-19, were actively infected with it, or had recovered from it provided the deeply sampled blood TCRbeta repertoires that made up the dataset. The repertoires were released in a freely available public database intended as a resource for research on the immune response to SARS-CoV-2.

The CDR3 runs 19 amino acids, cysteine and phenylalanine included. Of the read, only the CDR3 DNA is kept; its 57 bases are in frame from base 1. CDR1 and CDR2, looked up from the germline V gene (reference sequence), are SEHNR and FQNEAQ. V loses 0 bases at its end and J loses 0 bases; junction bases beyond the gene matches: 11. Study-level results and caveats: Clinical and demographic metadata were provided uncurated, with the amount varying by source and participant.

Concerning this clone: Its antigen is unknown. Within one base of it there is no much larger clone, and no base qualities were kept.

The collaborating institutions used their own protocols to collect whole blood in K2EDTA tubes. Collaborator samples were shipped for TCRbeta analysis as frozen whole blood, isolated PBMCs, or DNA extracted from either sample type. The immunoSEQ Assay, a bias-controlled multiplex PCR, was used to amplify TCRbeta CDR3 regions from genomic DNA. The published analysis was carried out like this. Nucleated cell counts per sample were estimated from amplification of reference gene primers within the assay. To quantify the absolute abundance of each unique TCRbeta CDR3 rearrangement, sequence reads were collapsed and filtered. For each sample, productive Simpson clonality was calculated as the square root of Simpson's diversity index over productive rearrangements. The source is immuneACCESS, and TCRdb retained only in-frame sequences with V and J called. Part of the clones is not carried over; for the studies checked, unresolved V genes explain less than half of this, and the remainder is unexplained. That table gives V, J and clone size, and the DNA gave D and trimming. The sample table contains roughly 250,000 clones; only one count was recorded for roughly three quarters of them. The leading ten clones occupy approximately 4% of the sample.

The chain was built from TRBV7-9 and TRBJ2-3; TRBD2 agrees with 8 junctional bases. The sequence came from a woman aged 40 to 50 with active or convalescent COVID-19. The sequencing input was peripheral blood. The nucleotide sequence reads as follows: TGTGCCAGCAGCTTAGCTCTAGCGGGCGTTTACCCTAGCACAGATACGCAGTATTTT. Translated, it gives CASSLALAGVYPSTDTQYF.